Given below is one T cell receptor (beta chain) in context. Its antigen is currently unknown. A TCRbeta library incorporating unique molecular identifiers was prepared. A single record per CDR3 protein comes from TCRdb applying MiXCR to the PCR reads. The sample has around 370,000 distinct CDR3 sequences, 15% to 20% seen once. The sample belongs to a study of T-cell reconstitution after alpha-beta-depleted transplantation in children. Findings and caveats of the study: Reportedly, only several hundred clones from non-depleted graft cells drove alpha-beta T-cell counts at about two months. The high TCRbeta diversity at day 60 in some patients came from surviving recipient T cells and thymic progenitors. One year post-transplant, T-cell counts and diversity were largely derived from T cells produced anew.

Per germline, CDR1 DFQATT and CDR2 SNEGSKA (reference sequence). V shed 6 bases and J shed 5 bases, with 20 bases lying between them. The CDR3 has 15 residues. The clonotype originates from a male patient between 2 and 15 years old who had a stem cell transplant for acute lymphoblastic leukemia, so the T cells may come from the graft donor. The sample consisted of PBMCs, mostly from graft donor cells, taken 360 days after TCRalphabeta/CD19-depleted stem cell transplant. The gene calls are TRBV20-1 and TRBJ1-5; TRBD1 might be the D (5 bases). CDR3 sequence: CSALTGGAWDQPQHF. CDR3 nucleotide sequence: TGCAGTGCCCTAACGGGGGGAGCATGGGATCAGCCCCAGCATTTT.